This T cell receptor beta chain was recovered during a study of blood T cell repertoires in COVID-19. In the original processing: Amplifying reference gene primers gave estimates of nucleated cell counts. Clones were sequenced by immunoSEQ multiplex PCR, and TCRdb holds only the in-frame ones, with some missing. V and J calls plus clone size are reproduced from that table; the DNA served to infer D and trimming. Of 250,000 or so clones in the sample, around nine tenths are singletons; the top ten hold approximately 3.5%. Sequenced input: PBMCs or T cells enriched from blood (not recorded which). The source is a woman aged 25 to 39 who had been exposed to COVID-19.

This CDR3 is CASSLDTTGELFF. Here the CDR3 DNA reads TGTGCCAGCAGTCTCGACACCACCGGGGAGCTGTTTTTT. J is TRBJ2-2 and V is TRBV7-3, with D hard to call. CDR3 length equals 13 residues. Germline V gene lookup returns CDR1 SGHTA and CDR2 FQGTGA. V lost 6 bases and J lost 4, with 9 bases in between.